The present TCR beta chain was sequenced within a study of blood T cell repertoires in COVID-19. Profiled with immunoSEQ multiplex PCR; TCRdb holds only in-frame clones, not every one. The table shows roughly 220,000 clones, with roughly 88% occurring only once. Germline CDR1 and CDR2: GTSNPN and SVGIG (reference sequence). Trimming took off 4 bases at V and 1 base at J, with 14 bases between the two ends. CDR3 length equals 14 residues. This clonotype originated in a middle-aged woman who had recovered from COVID-19. Sequencing was carried out using peripheral blood. The chain uses TRBV30 and TRBJ2-7; D might be TRBD2 (5 bases). This CDR3 reads CAWTEDAGSYEQYF. The CDR3 coding sequence is TGTGCCTGGACGGAAGACGCGGGTTCCTACGAGCAGTACTTC.